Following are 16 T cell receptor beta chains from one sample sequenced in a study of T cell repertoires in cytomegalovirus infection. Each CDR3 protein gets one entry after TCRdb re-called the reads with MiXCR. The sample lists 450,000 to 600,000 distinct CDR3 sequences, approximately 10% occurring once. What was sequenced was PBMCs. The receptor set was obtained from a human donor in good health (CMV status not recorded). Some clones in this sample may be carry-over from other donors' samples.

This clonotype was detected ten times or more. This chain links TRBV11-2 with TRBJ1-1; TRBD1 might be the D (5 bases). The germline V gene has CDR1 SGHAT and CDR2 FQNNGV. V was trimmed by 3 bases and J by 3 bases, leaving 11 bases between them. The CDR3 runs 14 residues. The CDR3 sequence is CASSLRQQYTEAFF. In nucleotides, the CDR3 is TGTGCCAGCAGCTTGAGACAGCAATACACTGAAGCTTTCTTT.

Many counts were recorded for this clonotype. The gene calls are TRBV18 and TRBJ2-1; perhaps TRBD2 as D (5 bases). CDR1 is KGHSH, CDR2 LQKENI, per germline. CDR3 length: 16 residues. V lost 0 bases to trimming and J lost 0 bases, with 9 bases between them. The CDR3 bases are TGTGCCAGCTCACCACCCCGGGGTAGCTCCTACAATGAGCAGTTCTTC. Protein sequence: CASSPPRGSSYNEQFF.

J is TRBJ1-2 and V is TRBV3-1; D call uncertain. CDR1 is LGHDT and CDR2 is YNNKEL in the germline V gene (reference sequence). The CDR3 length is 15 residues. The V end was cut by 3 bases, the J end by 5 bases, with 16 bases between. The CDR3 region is CASSHDSDGIYGYTF. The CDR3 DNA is TGTGCCAGCAGCCACGATAGCGACGGGATTTATGGCTACACCTTC.

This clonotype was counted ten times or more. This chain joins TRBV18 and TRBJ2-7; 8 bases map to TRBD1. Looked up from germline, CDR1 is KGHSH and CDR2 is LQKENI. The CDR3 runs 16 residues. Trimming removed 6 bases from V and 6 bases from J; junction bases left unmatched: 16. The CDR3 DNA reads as TGTGCCAGCTCCCTCGGGGAGGCCACAACAGGGGGCGAGCAGTACTTC. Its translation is CASSLGEATTGGEQYF.

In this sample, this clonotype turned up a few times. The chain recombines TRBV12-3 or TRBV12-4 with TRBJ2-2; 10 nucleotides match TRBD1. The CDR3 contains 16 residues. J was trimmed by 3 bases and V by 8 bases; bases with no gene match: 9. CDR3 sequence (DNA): TGTGCCAGCCCATCGACAGGGGGCGAGCACACCGGGGAGCTGTTTTTT. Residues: CASPSTGGEHTGELFF.

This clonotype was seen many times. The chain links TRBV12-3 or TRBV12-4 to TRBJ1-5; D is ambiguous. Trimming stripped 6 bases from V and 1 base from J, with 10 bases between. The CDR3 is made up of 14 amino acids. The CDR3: CASRPPVSNQPQHF. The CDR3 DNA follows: TGTGCCAGCAGACCCCCAGTCAGCAATCAGCCCCAGCATTTT.

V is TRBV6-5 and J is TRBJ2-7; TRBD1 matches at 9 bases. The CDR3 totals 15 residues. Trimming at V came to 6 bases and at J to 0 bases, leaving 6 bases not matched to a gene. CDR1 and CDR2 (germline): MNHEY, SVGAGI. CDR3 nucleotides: TGTGCCAGCAGGCGGGACAGGGAGTTCTCCTACGAGCAGTACTTC. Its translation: CASRRDREFSYEQYF.

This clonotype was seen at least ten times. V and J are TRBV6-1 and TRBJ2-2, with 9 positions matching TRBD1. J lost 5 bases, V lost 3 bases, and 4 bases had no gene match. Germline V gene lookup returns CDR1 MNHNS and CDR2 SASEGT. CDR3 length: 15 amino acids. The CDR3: CASSDGTGITGELFF. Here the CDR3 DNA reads TGTGCCAGCAGTGACGGGACAGGGATAACCGGGGAGCTGTTTTTT.

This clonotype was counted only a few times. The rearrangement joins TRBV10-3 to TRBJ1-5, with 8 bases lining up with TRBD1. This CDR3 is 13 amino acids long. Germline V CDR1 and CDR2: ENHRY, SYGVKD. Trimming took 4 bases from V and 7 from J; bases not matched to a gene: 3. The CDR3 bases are TGTGCCATCAGTGCACAGGGGGAGCAGCCCCAGCATTTT. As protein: CAISAQGEQPQHF.

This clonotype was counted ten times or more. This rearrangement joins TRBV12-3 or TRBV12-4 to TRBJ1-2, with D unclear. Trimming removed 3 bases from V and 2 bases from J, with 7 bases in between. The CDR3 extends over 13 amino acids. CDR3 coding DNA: TGTGCCAGCAGTTTGCAGCGAAACTATGGCTACACCTTC. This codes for CASSLQRNYGYTF.

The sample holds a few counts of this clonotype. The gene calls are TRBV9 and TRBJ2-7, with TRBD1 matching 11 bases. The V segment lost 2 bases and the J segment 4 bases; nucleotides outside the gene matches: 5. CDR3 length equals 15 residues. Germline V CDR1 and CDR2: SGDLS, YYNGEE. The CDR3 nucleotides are TGTGCCAGCAGCGTTGGACAGGGGGCAGGGTACGAGCAGTACTTC. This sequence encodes CASSVGQGAGYEQYF. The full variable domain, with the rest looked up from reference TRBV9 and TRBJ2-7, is DSGVTQTPKHLITATGQRVTLRCSPRSGDLSVYWYQQSLDQGLQFLIQYYNGEERAKGNILERFSAQQFPDLHSELNLSSLELGDSALYFCASSVGQGAGYEQYFGPGTRLTVT.

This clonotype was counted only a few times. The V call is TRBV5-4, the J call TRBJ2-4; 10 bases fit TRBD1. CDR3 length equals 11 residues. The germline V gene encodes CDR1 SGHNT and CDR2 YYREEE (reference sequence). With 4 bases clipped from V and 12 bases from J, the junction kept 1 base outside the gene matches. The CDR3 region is CASSGTGAQYF. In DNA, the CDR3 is TGTGCCAGCAGCGGGACAGGGGCTCAGTACTTC. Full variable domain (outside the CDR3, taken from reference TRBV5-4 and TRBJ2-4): ETGVTQSPTHLIKTRGQQVTLRCSSQSGHNTVSWYQQALGQGPQFIFQYYREEENGRGNFPPRFSGLQFPNYSSELNVNALELDDSALYLCASSGTGAQYFGAGTRLSVL.

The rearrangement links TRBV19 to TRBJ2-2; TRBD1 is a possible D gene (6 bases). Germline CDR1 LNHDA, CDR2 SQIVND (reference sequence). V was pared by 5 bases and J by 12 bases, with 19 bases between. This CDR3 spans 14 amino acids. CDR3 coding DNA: TGTGCCAGTAGTCCGGACAGTATCTCTCCGAAGCTGTTTTTT. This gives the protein CASSPDSISPKLFF. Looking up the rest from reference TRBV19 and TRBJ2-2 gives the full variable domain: DGGITQSPKYLFRKEGQNVTLSCEQNLNHDAMYWYRQDPGQGLRLIYYSQIVNDFQKGDIAEGYSVSREKKESFPLTVTSAQKNPTAFYLCASSPDSISPKLFFGEGSRLTVL.

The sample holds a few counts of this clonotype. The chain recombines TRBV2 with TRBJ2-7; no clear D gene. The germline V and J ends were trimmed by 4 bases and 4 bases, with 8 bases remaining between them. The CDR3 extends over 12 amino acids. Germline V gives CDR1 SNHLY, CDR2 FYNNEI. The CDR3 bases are TGTGCCAGCAGTGGTTATGCGTACGAGCAGTACTTC. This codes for CASSGYAYEQYF.

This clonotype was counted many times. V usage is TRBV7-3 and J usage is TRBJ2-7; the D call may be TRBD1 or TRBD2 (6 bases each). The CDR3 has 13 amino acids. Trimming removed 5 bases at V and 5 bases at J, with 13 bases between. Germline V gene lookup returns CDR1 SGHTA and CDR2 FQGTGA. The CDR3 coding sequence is TGTGCCAGCAGCCCCCGAGGGGGGAACGAGCAGTACTTC. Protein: CASSPRGGNEQYF. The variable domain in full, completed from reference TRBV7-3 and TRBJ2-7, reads GAGVSQTPSNKVTEKGKYVELRCDPISGHTALYWYRQSLGQGPEFLIYFQGTGAADDSGLPNDRFFAVRPEGSVSTLKIQRTERGDSAVYLCASSPRGGNEQYFGPGTRLTVT.

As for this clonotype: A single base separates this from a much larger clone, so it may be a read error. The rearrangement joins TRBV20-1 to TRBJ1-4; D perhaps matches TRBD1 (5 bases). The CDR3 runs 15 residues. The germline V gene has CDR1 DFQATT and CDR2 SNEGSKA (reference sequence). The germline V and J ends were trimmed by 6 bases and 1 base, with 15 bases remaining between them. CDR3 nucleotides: TGCAGTGCCACTTGGGGGGTTGTAACTAATGAAAAACTGTTTTTT. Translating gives CSATWGVVTNEKLFF.